A single sample is the source of the 21 T cell receptor beta chains below, sequenced in a study of blood T cell repertoires in COVID-19. The data were produced by immunoSEQ multiplex PCR, yet TCRdb's version contains in-frame clones alone and is incomplete. The sample yields around 120,000 clones, around 87% seen once. Sequencing was done on a sample of peripheral blood. Every receptor here comes from a woman aged 65 to 85 with acute or convalescent COVID-19.

This clone was observed many times. The V call is TRBV6-1, the J call TRBJ1-1; D might be TRBD1 (6 bases). The CDR3 is 14 amino acids. Deletions cut 2 bases from V and 6 bases from J, with 13 bases between. The germline CDR1 and CDR2 sequences are MNHNS and SASEGT. The CDR3 DNA reads as TGTGCCAGCAGTGAAAGGGGGGGAGACGCTGAAGCTTTCTTT. This gives the protein CASSERGGDAEAFF.

This rearrangement joins TRBV19 to TRBJ1-3; D gene ambiguous. V lost 1 base and J 2 bases, leaving 12 bases between the germline ends. The CDR3 totals 16 residues. Germline assignment: CDR1 LNHDA and CDR2 SQIVND (reference sequence). CDR3 protein: CASSIVTGIAGNTIYF. The CDR3 coding sequence is TGTGCCAGTAGTATAGTTACGGGGATCGCTGGAAACACCATATATTTT.

This clone was seen just once. The gene calls are TRBV5-4 and TRBJ1-5; TRBD1 might be the D (6 bases). The length of the CDR3 is 13 residues. Germline CDR1 is SGHNT and CDR2 is YYREEE (reference sequence). The ends were cut back, 4 bases at V and 9 bases at J, with 14 bases in the middle. The CDR3 is CASSRDTEGPQHF. CDR3 bases: TGTGCCAGCAGCAGGGACACAGAGGGGCCCCAGCATTTT.

The V call is TRBV5-6, the J call TRBJ1-1; D ambiguous. Germline loops: CDR1 SGHDT, CDR2 YYEEEE. Trimming left V 0 bases short and J 4 bases short, with 10 bases between. The CDR3 totals 14 residues. The CDR3, as DNA: TGTGCCAGCAGCTTGGACTTCCAGGTCACTGAAGCTTTCTTT. Translating it yields CASSLDFQVTEAFF.

J is TRBJ2-4 and V is TRBV28, with D perhaps matching TRBD1 (5 bases). The V and J ends lost 0 bases and 0 bases respectively, with 12 bases between them. Germline CDR1 reads MDHEN; CDR2 reads SYDVKM. This CDR3 comprises 17 residues. DNA for the CDR3: TGTGCCAGCAGTTTATGGCAGGGCCAACTAGCCAAAAACATTCAGTACTTC. Its translation is CASSLWQGQLAKNIQYF.

This chain joins TRBV6-5 and TRBJ2-2; D gene uncertain. This CDR3 spans 15 amino acids. With 9 bases removed from V and 2 bases from J, the gap between germline ends came to 16 bases. The germline V gene has CDR1 MNHEY and CDR2 SVGAGI. The chain's CDR3 is CASNTAQINTGELFF. CDR3 coding DNA: TGTGCCAGTAATACGGCACAGATAAACACCGGGGAGCTGTTTTTT.

V gene TRBV6-5 combines with J gene TRBJ1-2; 7 bases line up with TRBD1. This CDR3 has 15 amino acids. Germline assignment: CDR1 MNHEY and CDR2 SVGAGI. Trimming removed 5 bases from V and 4 bases from J; junction bases left unmatched: 10. The CDR3 sequence: CASSPGGGAGYGYTF. CDR3 DNA: TGTGCCAGCAGTCCAGGAGGGGGCGCCGGCTATGGCTACACCTTC.

This chain connects TRBV6-4 to TRBJ1-4; D not resolved. The V gene's germline CDR1 is MRHNA and CDR2 SNTAGT. CDR3 length equals 11 residues. V dropped 8 bases and J dropped 8 bases, with 9 bases sitting between them. The CDR3 DNA is TGTGCCAGCTCGCGTAGCGAAAAACTGTTTTTT. Residues: CASSRSEKLFF.

The rearrangement uses TRBV28 and TRBJ2-3; D perhaps matches TRBD2 (6 bases). V lost 3 bases to trimming and J lost 3 bases, with 10 bases between them. The CDR3 runs to 14 residues. The germline V gene has CDR1 MDHEN and CDR2 SYDVKM. The CDR3 region has the DNA TGTGCCAGCAGTTTGGGAGGTAGAACAGATACGCAGTATTTT. As protein: CASSLGGRTDTQYF.

This clone was detected once. The V gene is TRBV5-5, the J gene TRBJ2-3, with TRBD2 identical over 10 bases. J lost 6 bases, V lost 0 bases, and 7 bases had no gene match. The germline V gene encodes CDR1 SGHKS and CDR2 YYEKEE (reference sequence). The CDR3 runs 16 residues. CDR3 coding DNA: TGTGCCAGCAGCTTGGAGGGGACTAGCGATGGGGATACGCAGTATTTT. Translation gives CASSLEGTSDGDTQYF. Supplemented by reference TRBV5-5 and TRBJ2-3, the full variable domain reads DAGVTQSPTHLIKTRGQQVTLRCSPISGHKSVSWYQQVLGQGPQFIFQYYEKEERGRGNFPDRFSARQFPNYSSELNVNALLLGDSALYLCASSLEGTSDGDTQYFGPGTRLTVL.

There are many counts of this clone. The chain has TRBV2 and TRBJ1-6; 7 nucleotides align to TRBD1. There are 14 residues in the CDR3. J was trimmed by 4 bases and V by 6 bases; bases with no gene match: 3. The germline gives CDR1 SNHLY, CDR2 FYNNEI. The CDR3 nucleotides read TGTGCCAGCAGCCGGGACAGATATAATTCACCCCTCCACTTT. Protein sequence: CASSRDRYNSPLHF.

This chain's CDR3 is CASSFGPGGGNSPLHF. In nucleotides, the CDR3 is TGTGCCAGCAGCTTCGGACCGGGCGGGGGGAATTCACCCCTCCACTTT. The V gene is TRBV7-2, the J gene TRBJ1-6, with D possibly matching TRBD1 (5 bases). The CDR3 has 16 amino acids. Germline V gene sequence: CDR1 SGHTA, CDR2 FQGNSA. V was pared by 3 bases and J by 7 bases, with 16 bases between.

The chain employs TRBV5-1 and TRBJ1-1; unclear D gene. Looked up from germline, CDR1 is SGHRS and CDR2 is YFSETQ. The V gene lost 1 base and the J gene lost 7 bases, with 11 bases spanning the gap. This CDR3 comprises 13 residues. CDR3 residues: CASSLLPGSEAFF. The CDR3 coding sequence is TGCGCCAGCAGCTTGTTACCGGGGAGTGAAGCTTTCTTT. The full variable domain, in which reference TRBV5-1 and TRBJ1-1 provide the parts outside the CDR3, is KAGVTQTPRYLIKTRGQQVTLSCSPISGHRSVSWYQQTPGQGLQFLFEYFSETQRNKGNFPGRFSGRQFSNSRSEMNVSTLELGDSALYLCASSLLPGSEAFFGQGTRLTVV.

The chain is built from TRBV13 and TRBJ1-1, with D possibly matching TRBD1 (5 bases). This CDR3 contains 16 residues. Germline CDR1 is PRHDT and CDR2 is FYEKMQ (reference sequence). V was pared by 6 bases and J by 0 bases, with 17 bases between. The CDR3 sequence: CASRHVLGGLNTEAFF. CDR3 DNA: TGTGCCAGCAGACACGTATTGGGGGGATTGAACACTGAAGCTTTCTTT. The whole variable domain, remainder taken from reference TRBV13 and TRBJ1-1, is AAGVIQSPRHLIKEKRETATLKCYPIPRHDTVYWYQQGPGQDPQFLISFYEKMQSDKGSIPDRFSAQQFSDYHSELNMSSLELGDSALYFCASRHVLGGLNTEAFFGQGTRLTVV.

The chain employs TRBV10-3 and TRBJ1-5; no clear D gene. The CDR3 is 14 residues long. CDR1 and CDR2 from the germline V gene are ENHRY and SYGVKD. V was clipped by 5 bases and J by 4 bases, with 12 bases between them. The CDR3 here is CAISPGGQNQPQHF. The CDR3 DNA reads as TGTGCCATCAGTCCCGGAGGCCAAAATCAGCCCCAGCATTTT.

The chain uses TRBV7-3 and TRBJ2-1, with D perhaps matching TRBD2 (6 bases). V dropped 1 base and J dropped 8 bases, with 18 bases sitting between them. The CDR3 is made up of 16 amino acids. From germline, CDR1 is SGHTA and CDR2 FQGTGA. This CDR3 is CASSLNYAGGRDEQFF. Here the CDR3 DNA reads TGTGCCAGCAGCTTAAACTACGCCGGGGGTAGGGATGAGCAGTTCTTC.

This sequence joins TRBV4-1 and TRBJ1-1, with D unclear. The CDR3 runs 16 residues. Trimming pared 0 bases from V and 1 base from J, leaving 12 bases between. Germline V lookup: CDR1 MGHRA, CDR2 YSYEKL. In DNA form, the CDR3 reads TGCGCCAGCAGCCAAGATCGGGGATTAGGGAACACTGAAGCTTTCTTT. It codes for CASSQDRGLGNTEAFF.

The rearrangement uses TRBV18 and TRBJ2-3; 11 bases map to TRBD2. The trim removed 6 bases at V and 4 bases at J, leaving 12 bases unmatched. The germline V gene encodes CDR1 KGHSH and CDR2 LQKENI. The CDR3 length is 17 residues. The CDR3 loop reads CASSLGLAGGFADTQYF. CDR3 sequence (DNA): TGTGCCAGCTCTTTGGGGCTAGCGGGGGGCTTCGCAGATACGCAGTATTTT.

The chain recombines TRBV18 with TRBJ2-2; the D gene is possibly TRBD1 (6 bases). CDR1 and CDR2 (germline): KGHSH, LQKENI. CDR3 size: 15 residues. Trimming took 4 bases from V and 0 from J, leaving 9 bases between them. The CDR3 reads CASSQQGTNTGELFF. The CDR3 coding sequence is TGTGCCAGCTCACAACAGGGAACGAACACCGGGGAGCTGTTTTTT.

This sequence joins TRBV5-1 and TRBJ1-1; TRBD1 matches at 7 bases. The CDR3 is 15 amino acids. The V and J ends lost 4 bases and 0 bases, in that order; junction bases with no gene match: 6. The V gene's germline CDR1 is SGHRS and CDR2 YFSETQ. The CDR3 is CASSPSGTVNTEAFF. In DNA, the CDR3 is TGCGCCAGCAGCCCATCCGGGACAGTGAACACTGAAGCTTTCTTT.

This chain joins TRBV6-1 and TRBJ1-2; 8 positions agree with TRBD1. The V and J ends lost 2 bases and 8 bases, in that order; junction bases with no gene match: 10. The CDR3 runs 15 residues. From germline, CDR1 is MNHNS and CDR2 SASEGT. As DNA, the CDR3 is TGTGCCAGCAGTGAAACGATACAGGGGGTTGTCGGCTACACCTTC. Translating it yields CASSETIQGVVGYTF.